This T cell receptor (beta chain) was sequenced during a study of shared clonotypes between healthy human individuals. Study context: CD4 naive cells filled three plates per donor, CD4 memory three, CD8 naive two and CD8 memory one.

Roughly 27,000 T cell genomes, or roughly 200 ng DNA, went into the sorted-subset replicate PCRs. Using immunoSEQ multiplex PCR, the repertoire was profiled, and TCRdb retains in-frame clones only, with some absent. The sample holds 2 million to 2.5 million clones, about nine tenths seen once. The CDR3 is 12 amino acids. V was shortened by 5 bases and J by 0 bases, with 8 bases between the two germline ends. The germline gives CDR1 GTSNPN, CDR2 SVGIG (reference sequence). About this clone itself: This CDR3 is also generated by other DNA sequences in the sample.

The origin of this receptor is a man aged 18 to 30 in good health. Some clones in this sample may be carry-over from other donors' samples. The sequenced material came from naive CD4+ T cells from PBMCs. The subset: CD45RA+ positively selected. The V gene is TRBV30, the J gene TRBJ2-7; D gene ambiguous. The CDR3: CAWSGLSYEQYF. CDR3 DNA: TGTGCCTGGTCAGGCCTCTCCTACGAGCAGTACTTC.